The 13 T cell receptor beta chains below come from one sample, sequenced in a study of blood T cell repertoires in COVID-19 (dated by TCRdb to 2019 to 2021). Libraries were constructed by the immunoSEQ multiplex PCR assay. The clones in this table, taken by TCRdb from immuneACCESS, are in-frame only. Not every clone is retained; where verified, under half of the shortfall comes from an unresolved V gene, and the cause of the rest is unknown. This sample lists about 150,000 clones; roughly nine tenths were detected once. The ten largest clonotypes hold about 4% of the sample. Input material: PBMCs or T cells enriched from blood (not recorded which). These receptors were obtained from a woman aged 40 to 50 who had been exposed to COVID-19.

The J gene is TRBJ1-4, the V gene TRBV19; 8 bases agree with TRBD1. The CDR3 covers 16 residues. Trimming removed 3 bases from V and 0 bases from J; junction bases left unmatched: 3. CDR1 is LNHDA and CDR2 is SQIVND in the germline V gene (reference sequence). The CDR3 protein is CASSMGTGATNEKLFF. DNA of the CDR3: TGTGCCAGTAGTATGGGGACAGGCGCAACTAATGAAAAACTGTTTTTT.

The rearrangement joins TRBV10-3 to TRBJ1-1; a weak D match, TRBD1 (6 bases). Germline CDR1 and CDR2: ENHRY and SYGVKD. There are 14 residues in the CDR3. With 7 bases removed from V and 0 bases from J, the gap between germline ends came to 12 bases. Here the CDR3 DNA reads TGTGCCATCAAAGGGGGGGAGATGAACACTGAAGCTTTCTTT. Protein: CAIKGGEMNTEAFF.

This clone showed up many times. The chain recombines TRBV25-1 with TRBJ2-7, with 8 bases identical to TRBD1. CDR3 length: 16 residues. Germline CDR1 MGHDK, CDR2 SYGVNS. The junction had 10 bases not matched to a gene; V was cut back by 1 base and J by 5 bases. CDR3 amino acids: CASSESLDRAIHEQYF. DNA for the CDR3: TGTGCCAGCAGTGAATCACTGGACAGGGCTATCCACGAGCAGTACTTC.

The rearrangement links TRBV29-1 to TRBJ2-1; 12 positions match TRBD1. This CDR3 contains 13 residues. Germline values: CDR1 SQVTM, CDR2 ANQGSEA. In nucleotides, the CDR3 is TGCAGTCATATCCGGGACAGGGGGCATGAGCAGTTCTTC. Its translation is CSHIRDRGHEQFF.

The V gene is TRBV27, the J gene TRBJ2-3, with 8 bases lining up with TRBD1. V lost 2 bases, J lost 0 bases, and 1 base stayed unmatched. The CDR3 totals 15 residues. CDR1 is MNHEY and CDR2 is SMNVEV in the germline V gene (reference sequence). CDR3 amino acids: CASSLRDRSTDTQYF. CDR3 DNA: TGTGCCAGCAGTTTACGGGACAGGAGCACAGATACGCAGTATTTT.

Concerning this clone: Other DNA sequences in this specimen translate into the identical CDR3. CDR3 region: CASSSQGGSYEQYF. The CDR3 DNA reads as TGTGCCAGCAGCTCGCAGGGTGGCTCCTACGAGCAGTACTTC. The V call is TRBV7-2, the J call TRBJ2-7, with D possibly TRBD1 on 5 matching bases. The germline V gene encodes CDR1 SGHTA and CDR2 FQGNSA. This CDR3 has 14 amino acids. V dropped 4 bases and J dropped 0 bases, with 10 bases sitting between them.

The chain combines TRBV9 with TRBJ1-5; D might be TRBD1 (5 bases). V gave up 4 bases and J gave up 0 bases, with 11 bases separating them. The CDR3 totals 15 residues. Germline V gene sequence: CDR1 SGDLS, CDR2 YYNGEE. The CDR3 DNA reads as TGTGCCAGCAGCCCAGGGAGGGATAGCAATCAGCCCCAGCATTTT. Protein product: CASSPGRDSNQPQHF.

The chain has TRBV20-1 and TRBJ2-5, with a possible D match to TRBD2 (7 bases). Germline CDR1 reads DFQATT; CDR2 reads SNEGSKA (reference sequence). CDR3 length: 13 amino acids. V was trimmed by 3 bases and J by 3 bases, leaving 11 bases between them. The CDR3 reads CSASRGGKETQYF. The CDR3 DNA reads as TGCAGTGCTAGTAGGGGGGGAAAAGAGACCCAGTACTTC.

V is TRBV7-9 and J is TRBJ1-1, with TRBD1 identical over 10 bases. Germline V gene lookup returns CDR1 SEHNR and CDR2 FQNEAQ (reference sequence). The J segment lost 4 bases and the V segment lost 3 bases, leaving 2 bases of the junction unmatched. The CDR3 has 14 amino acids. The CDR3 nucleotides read TGTGCCAGCAGCTTGGGACAGGGGCCCACTGAAGCTTTCTTT. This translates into CASSLGQGPTEAFF.

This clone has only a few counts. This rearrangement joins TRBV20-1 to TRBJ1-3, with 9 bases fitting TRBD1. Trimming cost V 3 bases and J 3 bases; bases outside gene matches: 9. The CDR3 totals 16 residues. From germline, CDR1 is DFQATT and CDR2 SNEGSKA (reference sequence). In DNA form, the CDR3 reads TGCAGTGCTAGTCCTCAGGACAGGGGCAGTGGAAACACCATATATTTT. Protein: CSASPQDRGSGNTIYF.

DNA of the CDR3: TGTGCCAGTAGTCCGACCCGGACAGCATTCTACGAGCAGTACTTC. Protein product: CASSPTRTAFYEQYF. This rearrangement joins TRBV19 to TRBJ2-7; D is perhaps TRBD1 (6 bases). The CDR3 totals 15 residues. Trimming removed 5 bases at V and 3 bases at J, with 17 bases between. Germline V gene sequence: CDR1 LNHDA, CDR2 SQIVND (reference sequence). The whole variable domain, filled in from reference TRBV19 and TRBJ2-7, reads DGGITQSPKYLFRKEGQNVTLSCEQNLNHDAMYWYRQDPGQGLRLIYYSQIVNDFQKGDIAEGYSVSREKKESFPLTVTSAQKNPTAFYLCASSPTRTAFYEQYFGPGTRLTVT.

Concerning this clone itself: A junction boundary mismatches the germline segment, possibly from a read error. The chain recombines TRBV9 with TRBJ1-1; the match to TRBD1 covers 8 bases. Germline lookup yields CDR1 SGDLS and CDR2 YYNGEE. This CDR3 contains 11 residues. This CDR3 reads CASSVSGQVTF. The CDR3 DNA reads TGTGCCAGCAGCGTATCGGGACAGGTAACATTT.

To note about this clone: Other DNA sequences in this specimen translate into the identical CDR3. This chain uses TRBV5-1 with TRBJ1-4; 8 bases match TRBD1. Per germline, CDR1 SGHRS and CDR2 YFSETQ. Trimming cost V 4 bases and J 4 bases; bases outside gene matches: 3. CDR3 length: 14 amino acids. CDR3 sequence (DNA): TGCGCCAGCAGCCCCGACAGGGGTAATGAAAAACTGTTTTTT. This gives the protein CASSPDRGNEKLFF.